This T cell receptor (beta chain) emerged from a study of glioma-infiltrating T cells after dendritic cell vaccination. Across the whole study: Patients had newly diagnosed or recurrent glioblastoma and received dendritic cell vaccines. Whole-study results and caveats: The cohort had few patients with full blood and tumor sets.

Profiled with immunoSEQ multiplex PCR; TCRdb holds only in-frame clones, not every one. The sample consists of tens of thousands of clones, more than 70% of them appearing once. Time point defined: after dendritic cell vaccination, including at tumor progression/relapse. Fresh-frozen tumor tissue and more than two years of survival data were available for all. All glioblastoma patients lacked an isocitrate dehydrogenase mutation. V lost 7 bases and J lost 6, with 18 bases in between. Germline V gene sequence: CDR1 LNHDA, CDR2 SQIVND (reference sequence). The CDR3 is made up of 14 amino acids. As regards this clone: Its antigen is as yet unknown.

Specimen: blood, collected after dendritic cell vaccination. This chain connects TRBV19 to TRBJ1-1; D perhaps matches TRBD1 (6 bases). This clonotype was sampled from a human donor with glioblastoma. CDR3 region: CASTNDRFNSEAFF. The CDR3 nucleotides are TGTGCCAGTACCAACGACAGGTTTAACTCTGAAGCTTTCTTT.